This T cell receptor (beta chain) was captured by sequencing in a study of cytomegalovirus exposure and HLA in healthy donors. The CDR3 covers 17 residues. V gave up 7 bases and J gave up 0 bases; unmatched junction bases: 9. Germline V CDR1 and CDR2: SNHLY, FYNNEI. This PCR relied on a set of 60 Vbeta primers and 13 Jbeta primers. The data were produced by immunoSEQ multiplex PCR, yet TCRdb's version contains in-frame clones alone and is incomplete. Found here are around 180,000 clones, 70% to 90% of them singletons; the top ten hold approximately 2.2%. The sequencing sample was made of PBMCs. The origin of this receptor is a male donor in good health and CMV-seronegative. The chain employs TRBV2 and TRBJ2-6, with 7 bases that match TRBD2. The CDR3: CASMGGGYHSGANVLTF. CDR3 coding DNA: TGTGCCAGCATGGGGGGGGGTTACCACTCTGGGGCCAACGTCCTGACTTTC.